This T cell receptor beta chain appears in the sequencing data of a study of T cell responses to AZD1222 COVID-19 vaccine. Findings of the study overall: Baseline antibody screening turned up just a handful of seropositive AZD1222 recipients. CD4 TCRs associated with vaccination spanned spike, dominating at 160-218 and 743-854. Repertoire sampling was restricted to post-peak T cell response timepoints.

Analyses pooled second doses at about 4 or about 12 weeks. This CDR3 is built from 13 residues. V dropped 3 bases and J dropped 3 bases, with 8 bases sitting between them. The germline gives CDR1 MNHEY, CDR2 SVGAGI. Of note for this clone: Its target is not known.

Profiled with immunoSEQ multiplex PCR; TCRdb holds only in-frame clones, not every one. This sample has some 130,000 clones, with under 95% found just once. This material consisted of peripheral blood, taken 28 days after the second AZD1222 dose. The source of this sequence is an adult who received the AZD1222 COVID-19 vaccine. This rearrangement joins TRBV6-5 to TRBJ1-1; the D is unclear. CDR3 loop: CASSYSGYTEAFF. The CDR3 DNA is TGTGCCAGCAGTTATTCAGGCTACACTGAAGCTTTCTTT.